This T cell receptor beta chain was observed in a study of blood T cell repertoires in COVID-19. Background on the study: Whether acute or convalescent, the COVID-19 samples came from the United States, Italy and Spain. The analysed material was cDNA or gDNA that came from T cells, B-cell-depleted T cells, or PBMCs.

Methods used by the authors: The assay estimated nucleated cells by amplifying reference gene primers. Here immunoSEQ multiplex PCR was the method, and the copy in TCRdb shows in-frame clones only, minus some. That table supplies the V and J calls and clone size; D and trimming were determined from the DNA. The sample holds 450,000 to 500,000 clones, 75% to 90% seen once. The CDR3 spans 14 residues. Germline CDR1 LNHDA, CDR2 SQIVND (reference sequence). J lost 9 bases, V lost 3 bases, and 8 bases had no gene match. The sample consisted of peripheral blood. The chain has TRBV19 and TRBJ2-4, with TRBD1 matching over 7 bases. The receptor was derived from a human donor in a cohort sampled during active COVID-19. CDR3 sequence reads: CASSMGDRVSIQYF. The CDR3 DNA reads as TGTGCCAGTAGTATGGGAGACAGGGTCAGCATTCAGTACTTC.